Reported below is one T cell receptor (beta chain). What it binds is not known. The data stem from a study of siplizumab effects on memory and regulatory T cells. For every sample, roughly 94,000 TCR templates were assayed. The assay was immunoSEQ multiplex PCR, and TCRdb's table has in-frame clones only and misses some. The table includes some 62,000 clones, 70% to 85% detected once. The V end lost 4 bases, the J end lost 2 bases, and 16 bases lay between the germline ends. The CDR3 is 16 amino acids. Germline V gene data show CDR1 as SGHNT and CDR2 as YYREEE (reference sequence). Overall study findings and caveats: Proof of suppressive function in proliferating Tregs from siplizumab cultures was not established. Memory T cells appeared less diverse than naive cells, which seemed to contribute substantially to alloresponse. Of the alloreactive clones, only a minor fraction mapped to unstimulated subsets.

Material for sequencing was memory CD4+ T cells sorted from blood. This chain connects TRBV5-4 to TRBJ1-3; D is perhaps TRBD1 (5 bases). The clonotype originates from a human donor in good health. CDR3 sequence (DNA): TGTGCCAGCAGCCAAACACTTCCGGGGCCTGGAAACACCATATATTTT. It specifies CASSQTLPGPGNTIYF.